These 19 T cell receptor beta chains share one sample of origin, sequenced in a study of blood T cell repertoires in COVID-19. The repertoire was sequenced with immunoSEQ multiplex PCR; TCRdb's copy has only in-frame clones and lacks some. The sample has some 110,000 clones, 82% seen once; the top ten hold approximately 4.9%. Sequenced sample: peripheral blood. The receptor source for this set is a woman aged 70-85 years with acute or convalescent COVID-19.

The chain joins TRBV19 to TRBJ2-2, with D perhaps TRBD1 (6 bases). This CDR3 contains 13 residues. The V end lost 6 bases, the J end lost 1 base, and 6 bases lay between the germline ends. The germline CDR1 and CDR2 sequences are LNHDA and SQIVND (reference sequence). CDR3 coding DNA: TGTGCCAGTAGGGGACAGAACACCGGGGAGCTGTTTTTT. Its translation is CASRGQNTGELFF.

This chain uses TRBV29-1 with TRBJ2-7; 9 nucleotides agree with TRBD1. CDR1 SQVTM and CDR2 ANQGSEA come from the germline V gene. CDR3 length equals 15 residues. V lost 3 bases, J lost 2 bases, and 8 bases stayed unmatched. The CDR3 loop reads CSVDPLDRGTYEQYV. CDR3 nucleotide sequence: TGCAGCGTTGACCCCTTGGACAGGGGCACCTACGAGCAGTACGTC.

The chain joins TRBV7-2 to TRBJ1-5, with no clear D. Trimming stripped 5 bases from V and 4 bases from J, with 15 bases between. CDR1 SGHTA and CDR2 FQGNSA come from the germline V gene. The length of the CDR3 is 15 residues. This CDR3 is CASSPWKGANQPQHF. The CDR3 DNA reads as TGTGCCAGCAGCCCATGGAAGGGAGCTAATCAGCCCCAGCATTTT.

This chain connects TRBV20-1 to TRBJ1-2; D gene ambiguous. The CDR3 contains 11 residues. CDR1 is DFQATT, CDR2 SNEGSKA, per germline (reference sequence). Trimming removed 6 bases at V and 3 bases at J, with 8 bases between. CDR3 region: CSAPGDYGYTF. The CDR3 nucleotides read TGCAGTGCCCCTGGAGACTATGGCTACACCTTC.

This chain uses TRBV4-3 with TRBJ2-3; TRBD2 matches at 12 bases. J lost 4 bases, V lost 4 bases, and 12 bases had no gene match. CDR1 LGHNA and CDR2 YSLEER come from the germline V gene. The CDR3 length is 18 residues. The CDR3 here is CASSRRGHSSGGADTQYF. The CDR3 DNA follows: TGCGCCAGCAGCCGCCGAGGCCATTCTAGCGGGGGGGCAGATACGCAGTATTTT.

This rearrangement joins TRBV19 to TRBJ1-2; weak D call: TRBD1 (6 bases). The CDR3 totals 18 residues. V was cut by 8 bases and J by 3 bases, with 28 bases left in between. Germline loops: CDR1 LNHDA, CDR2 SQIVND (reference sequence). CDR3 in DNA: TGTGCCAGTCGTACCCCACGTCCCGGGACACGTTTCGACTATGGCTACACCTTC. Residues: CASRTPRPGTRFDYGYTF.

J is TRBJ2-5 and V is TRBV7-2; perhaps TRBD2 as D (6 bases). Germline CDR1 is SGHTA and CDR2 is FQGNSA. The length of the CDR3 is 14 residues. Trimming left V 4 bases short and J 5 bases short, with 14 bases between. The CDR3 protein is CASSSGLQGETQYF. For the CDR3, the DNA is TGTGCCAGCAGCTCGGGACTCCAAGGGGAGACCCAGTACTTC.

The rearrangement uses TRBV6-5 and TRBJ2-3; 8 positions agree with TRBD2. J gave up 0 bases and V 6 bases, and 2 bases lay outside the gene matches. Germline loops: CDR1 MNHEY, CDR2 SVGAGI. This CDR3 region has 14 residues. The CDR3: CASRGLDSTDTQYF. CDR3 nucleotide sequence: TGTGCCAGCAGGGGACTAGACAGCACAGATACGCAGTATTTT.

The V call is TRBV5-6, the J call TRBJ2-5; D perhaps matches TRBD2 (5 bases). Germline values: CDR1 SGHDT, CDR2 YYEEEE. V was clipped by 4 bases and J by 1 base, with 11 bases between them. The CDR3 consists of 14 residues. Here the CDR3 reads CASSPGLVQETQYF. CDR3 nucleotides: TGTGCCAGCAGCCCCGGACTGGTCCAAGAGACCCAGTACTTC.

This chain links TRBV18 with TRBJ2-6, with unresolved D. From germline, CDR1 is KGHSH and CDR2 LQKENI. The CDR3 is made up of 13 amino acids. Trimming cost V 10 bases and J 1 base, with 8 bases left between them. The CDR3 region has the DNA TGTGCCACTTTTTCGTCTGGGGCCAACGTCCTGACTTTC. This encodes CATFSSGANVLTF.

This chain links TRBV9 with TRBJ2-3, with TRBD2 identical over 8 bases. The ends lost 3 bases at V and 2 bases at J; junction bases unmatched: 8. Germline V gene lookup returns CDR1 SGDLS and CDR2 YYNGEE. This CDR3 comprises 16 residues. The CDR3 sequence: CASSATGTRYTDTQYF. CDR3 nucleotide sequence: TGTGCCAGCAGCGCCACCGGGACTAGGTACACAGATACGCAGTATTTT.

This chain links TRBV18 with TRBJ2-7; tentatively, D is TRBD1 (6 bases). Germline CDR1 reads KGHSH; CDR2 reads LQKENI. The CDR3 runs 14 residues. Trimming removed 5 bases at V and 2 bases at J, with 13 bases between. DNA of the CDR3: TGTGCCAGCTCATCACGACAGGCTACCTACGAGCAGTACTTC. Its protein is CASSSRQATYEQYF.

This clone appeared a single time. The rearrangement joins TRBV7-2 to TRBJ2-5; D possibly corresponds to TRBD2 (6 bases). CDR1 is SGHTA and CDR2 is FQGNSA in the germline V gene. The ends were cut back, 3 bases at V and 5 bases at J, with 16 bases in the middle. The CDR3 runs to 15 residues. This CDR3 reads CASSFLIAGIETQYF. The CDR3 DNA reads as TGTGCCAGCAGCTTCCTGATTGCGGGGATTGAGACCCAGTACTTC.

This chain links TRBV6-4 with TRBJ2-3, with a possible D match to TRBD2 (6 bases). The germline CDR1 and CDR2 sequences are MRHNA and SNTAGT. The ends were cut back, 1 base at V and 1 base at J, with 15 bases in the middle. This CDR3 is 17 amino acids long. CDR3 residues: CASSDYGTFSRTDTQYF. CDR3 nucleotides: TGTGCCAGCAGTGACTATGGGACTTTTTCACGCACAGATACGCAGTATTTT.

The V and J genes are TRBV5-4 and TRBJ2-5, with TRBD1 matching over 7 bases. Germline CDR1 is SGHNT and CDR2 is YYREEE (reference sequence). The V segment lost 4 bases and the J segment 12 bases; nucleotides outside the gene matches: 18. The CDR3 extends over 15 amino acids. Written as DNA, the CDR3 is TGTGCCAGCAGCAACCCCCTGACAGGGCCCAACGTAAAGTACTTC. It codes for CASSNPLTGPNVKYF.

The rearrangement links TRBV29-1 to TRBJ1-3; a possible D gene is TRBD1 (6 bases). The CDR3 is made up of 14 amino acids. V lost 4 bases to trimming and J lost 0 bases, with 10 bases between them. From germline, CDR1 is SQVTM and CDR2 ANQGSEA. The CDR3: CSVGDNNSGNTIYF. For the CDR3, the DNA is TGCAGCGTTGGGGACAACAACTCTGGAAACACCATATATTTT.

The chain couples TRBV10-3 to TRBJ1-4; 7 nucleotides match TRBD1. The CDR3 spans 11 residues. The ends lost 4 bases at V and 12 bases at J; junction bases unmatched: 2. The germline gives CDR1 ENHRY, CDR2 SYGVKD. The CDR3 reads CAISGGTELFF. In DNA form, the CDR3 reads TGTGCCATCAGTGGGGGGACAGAACTGTTTTTT.

The rearrangement uses TRBV7-9 and TRBJ2-7; 7 positions agree with TRBD1. Trimming cost V 1 base and J 3 bases; bases outside gene matches: 0. Germline V CDR1 and CDR2: SEHNR, FQNEAQ (reference sequence). The CDR3 consists of 13 residues. The CDR3 sequence is CASSLGTGYEQYF. The CDR3 bases are TGTGCCAGCAGCTTAGGGACAGGCTACGAGCAGTACTTC. Complete variable domain (other parts from reference TRBV7-9 and TRBJ2-7): DTGVSQNPRHKITKRGQNVTFRCDPISEHNRLYWYRQTLGQGPEFLTYFQNEAQLEKSRLLSDRFSAERPKGSFSTLEIQRTEQGDSAMYLCASSLGTGYEQYFGPGTRLTVT.

This clone was seen only once. This chain connects TRBV19 to TRBJ1-5; possible D gene TRBD1, 5 bases. In germline, CDR1 is LNHDA, CDR2 SQIVND (reference sequence). CDR3 length: 13 amino acids. Deletions cut 6 bases from V and 7 bases from J, with 13 bases between. The CDR3 reads CASSGRGRQPQHF. CDR3 coding DNA: TGTGCCAGTAGCGGGCGGGGCCGCCAGCCCCAGCATTTT.